Below are 23 T cell receptor beta chains sequenced from a single sample in a study of blood T cell repertoires in COVID-19. Using immunoSEQ multiplex PCR, the repertoire was profiled, and TCRdb retains in-frame clones only, with some absent. The sample gives 85,000 to 130,000 clones, around 90% of which show up once; more than 5.5% is in the top ten. The specimen sequenced was peripheral blood. These TCRs come from an older woman with acute or convalescent COVID-19.

The rearrangement uses TRBV5-1 and TRBJ2-2; 9 bases align to TRBD1. The CDR3 is made up of 15 amino acids. Trimming at V came to 4 bases and at J to 7 bases, leaving 8 bases not matched to a gene. The V gene's germline CDR1 is SGHRS and CDR2 YFSETQ. Here the CDR3 DNA reads TGCGCCAGCAGCCCGGGACAGGGAGGGAGCGGGGAGCTGTTTTTT. The encoded protein is CASSPGQGGSGELFF.

The V call is TRBV11-2, the J call TRBJ1-6; D ambiguous. The V end was cut by 2 bases, the J end by 6 bases, with 8 bases between. The CDR3 length is 14 residues. Germline assignment: CDR1 SGHAT and CDR2 FQNNGV. Here the CDR3 DNA reads TGTGCCAGCAGCTTACCGGTAGCTAATTCACCCCTCCACTTT. It translates to CASSLPVANSPLHF.

The V gene is TRBV11-1, the J gene TRBJ2-1, with 11 bases identical to TRBD2. The CDR3 totals 15 residues. The V gene's germline CDR1 is SGHAT and CDR2 FQDESV (reference sequence). V trimming: 1 base; J trimming: 6 bases; junction bases outside the gene matches: 2. The CDR3 DNA reads as TGTGCCAGCAGCTTAGGACTAGCGGGATCCAATGAGCAGTTCTTC. Residues: CASSLGLAGSNEQFF.

J is TRBJ2-3 and V is TRBV5-1; 10 bases are a match to TRBD2. The germline V gene encodes CDR1 SGHRS and CDR2 YFSETQ. The V gene end was trimmed by 1 base and the J gene end by 5 bases; junction bases not matched to a gene: 4. CDR3 length equals 15 residues. The CDR3 DNA reads TGCGCCAGCAGCTTGCTGCTAGCGGGAGAAGATACGCAGTATTTT. Translated, it gives CASSLLLAGEDTQYF. Filled out from reference TRBV5-1 and TRBJ2-3, the complete variable domain reads KAGVTQTPRYLIKTRGQQVTLSCSPISGHRSVSWYQQTPGQGLQFLFEYFSETQRNKGNFPGRFSGRQFSNSRSEMNVSTLELGDSALYLCASSLLLAGEDTQYFGPGTRLTVL.

V and J are TRBV12-3 or TRBV12-4 and TRBJ1-1, with 7 bases fitting TRBD1. The CDR3 spans 13 residues. V lost 0 bases, J lost 8 bases, and 3 bases stayed unmatched. CDR3 nucleotides: TGTGCCAGCAGTTTAGCTTGGGACAGCGAAGCTTTCTTT. The encoded protein is CASSLAWDSEAFF.

As DNA, the CDR3 is TGTGCCAGTAGTATTAGCAGGGGGCGCACCGGCACCATATATTTT. Amino acid sequence: CASSISRGRTGTIYF. The chain combines TRBV19 with TRBJ1-3, with 8 positions matching TRBD1. The CDR3 extends over 15 amino acids. V was pared by 3 bases and J by 9 bases, with 10 bases of the junction left unmatched. CDR1 and CDR2 (germline): LNHDA, SQIVND (reference sequence).

The V and J genes are TRBV27 and TRBJ1-5; a possible D gene is TRBD1 (5 bases). Germline CDR1 is MNHEY and CDR2 is SMNVEV (reference sequence). Trimming removed 5 bases at V and 2 bases at J, with 16 bases between. CDR3 length equals 16 residues. This CDR3 reads CASSGHGGSRNQPQHF. The CDR3 nucleotides read TGTGCCAGCAGTGGACACGGAGGGAGTCGCAATCAGCCCCAGCATTTT.

The chain combines TRBV10-1 with TRBJ2-3; 8 positions match TRBD1. This CDR3 contains 13 residues. The V gene's germline CDR1 is WNHNN and CDR2 SYGVQD (reference sequence). V dropped 8 bases and J dropped 3; count of bases not matched to a gene: 4. The CDR3 loop reads CASGRQGTDTQYF. In nucleotides, the CDR3 is TGCGCCAGCGGACGACAGGGGACAGATACGCAGTATTTT.

The gene calls are TRBV11-2 and TRBJ2-2; TRBD1 matches 7 bases. The CDR3 is made up of 17 amino acids. Germline V CDR1 and CDR2: SGHAT, FQNNGV. Trimming at V came to 1 base and at J to 4 bases, leaving 9 bases not matched to a gene. The CDR3 loop reads CASSLGQGWMGTGELFF. The CDR3 region has the DNA TGTGCCAGCAGCTTAGGACAGGGATGGATGGGCACCGGGGAGCTGTTTTTT.

This rearrangement joins TRBV11-3 to TRBJ1-1; the D is unclear. This CDR3 is 14 amino acids long. V lost 8 bases, J lost 0 bases, and 13 bases lay in between. CDR1 and CDR2 from the germline V gene are SGHNT and YENEEA. The CDR3 sequence: CASVEGGVNTEAFF. The DNA for the CDR3 is TGTGCCAGCGTTGAGGGAGGCGTGAACACTGAAGCTTTCTTT.

The chain couples TRBV2 to TRBJ2-7, with D possibly matching TRBD2 (6 bases). Germline assignment: CDR1 SNHLY and CDR2 FYNNEI. Trimming cost V 4 bases and J 0 bases, with 10 bases left between them. The CDR3 runs 14 residues. CDR3 bases: TGTGCCAGCAGTGCCGGGGGTGGCTCCTACGAGCAGTACGTC. This sequence encodes CASSAGGGSYEQYV.

V usage is TRBV7-8 and J usage is TRBJ2-3, with a possible D match to TRBD2 (5 bases). The CDR3 covers 12 residues. Germline V gives CDR1 SGHVS, CDR2 FQNEAQ. V was pared by 8 bases and J by 0 bases, with 6 bases between. The CDR3 is CASRGSTDTQYF. The CDR3 DNA follows: TGTGCCAGCCGGGGAAGCACAGATACGCAGTATTTT.

The V gene is TRBV3-1 (or the pseudogene TRBV3-2), the J gene TRBJ2-7, with 13 nucleotides matching TRBD2. V gave up 4 bases and J gave up 3 bases; unmatched junction bases: 6. CDR3 length: 16 residues. From germline, CDR1 is LGHDT and CDR2 YNNKEL (reference sequence). The CDR3 bases are TGTGCCAGCAGCCCCCTAGGACTAGCGGGAGTCTACGAGCAGTACTTC. As protein: CASSPLGLAGVYEQYF.

The chain links TRBV30 to TRBJ1-3, with 8 bases matching TRBD1. Per the germline V gene, CDR1 is GTSNPN and CDR2 is SVGIG (reference sequence). V trimming: 3 bases; J trimming: 1 base; junction bases outside the gene matches: 2. The CDR3 covers 14 residues. CDR3 DNA sequence: TGTGCCTGGAGCCGGACAGGGTCTGGAAACACCATATATTTT. This gives the protein CAWSRTGSGNTIYF. Filled out from reference TRBV30 and TRBJ1-3, the complete variable domain reads SQTIHQWPATLVQPVGSPLSLECTVEGTSNPNLYWYRQAAGRGLQLLFYSVGIGQISSEVPQNLSASRPQDRQFILSSKKLLLSDSGFYLCAWSRTGSGNTIYFGEGSWLTVV.

The rearrangement joins TRBV10-3 to TRBJ1-5; 9 nucleotides match TRBD1. V shed 3 bases, J shed 7 bases, and the junction held 7 bases outside the gene matches. The CDR3 sequence is 15 residues long. CDR1 and CDR2 (germline): ENHRY, SYGVKD. CDR3 residues: CAISDPGQGDQPQHF. CDR3 nucleotide sequence: TGTGCCATCAGTGATCCGGGACAGGGTGACCAGCCCCAGCATTTT.

The V gene is TRBV28, the J gene TRBJ1-1, with D possibly TRBD1 on 5 matching bases. The V and J ends lost 5 bases and 7 bases respectively, with 11 bases between them. Germline CDR1 reads MDHEN; CDR2 reads SYDVKM. The length of the CDR3 is 12 residues. This chain's CDR3 is CASSTPTVEAFF. The CDR3 nucleotides read TGTGCCAGCAGTACCCCGACAGTTGAAGCTTTCTTT.

This chain links TRBV6-5 with TRBJ1-6, with a tentative D call TRBD1 (5 bases). The CDR3 is 12 residues long. V was pared by 6 bases and J by 6 bases, with 6 bases between. From germline, CDR1 is MNHEY and CDR2 SVGAGI. The CDR3 DNA is TGTGCCAGCAGCCAGGGTAATTCACCCCTCCACTTT. This codes for CASSQGNSPLHF.

This chain links TRBV6-5 with TRBJ1-6; 7 bases align to TRBD1. The germline CDR1 and CDR2 sequences are MNHEY and SVGAGI. The CDR3 covers 16 residues. Trimming cost V 0 bases and J 6 bases; bases outside gene matches: 5. CDR3 loop: CASSYSMAGGNSPLHF. CDR3 in DNA: TGTGCCAGCAGTTACTCGATGGCAGGGGGTAATTCACCCCTCCACTTT.

The genes are TRBV11-3 and TRBJ2-1; TRBD1 might be the D (5 bases). Germline-derived CDR1 and CDR2 are SGHNT and YENEEA. V shed 5 bases and J shed 0 bases, with 11 bases lying between them. The CDR3 spans 15 residues. The CDR3 spells CASSARVGSYNEQFF. As DNA, the CDR3 is TGTGCCAGCAGCGCCAGGGTTGGCTCCTACAATGAGCAGTTCTTC. Full variable domain (outside the CDR3, taken from reference TRBV11-3 and TRBJ2-1): EAGVVQSPRYKIIEKKQPVAFWCNPISGHNTLYWYLQNLGQGPELLIRYENEEAVDDSQLPKDRFSAERLKGVDSTLKIQPAELGDSAVYLCASSARVGSYNEQFFGPGTRLTVL.

The CDR3 region is CASSPGPGTPNTEAFF. CDR3 nucleotides: TGTGCCAGCAGCCCCGGGCCGGGGACACCAAACACTGAAGCTTTCTTT. The chain uses TRBV11-2 and TRBJ1-1; a possible D gene is TRBD1 (6 bases). V was trimmed by 5 bases and J by 2 bases, leaving 18 bases between them. This CDR3 is 16 amino acids long. In germline, CDR1 is SGHAT, CDR2 FQNNGV.

The chain joins TRBV5-5 to TRBJ1-2; 12 nucleotides align to TRBD1. Trimming removed 4 bases from V and 4 bases from J; junction bases left unmatched: 5. The CDR3 runs to 15 residues. Germline V CDR1 and CDR2: SGHKS, YYEKEE (reference sequence). The CDR3, as DNA: TGTGCCAGCAGCACGGGACAGGGGGCGATCTATGGCTACACCTTC. The encoded protein is CASSTGQGAIYGYTF.

The CDR3 reads CAITPGQDLYGYTF. Here the CDR3 DNA reads TGTGCCATCACCCCTGGACAGGACCTATATGGCTACACCTTC. J is TRBJ1-2 and V is TRBV6-2 or TRBV6-3, with 7 bases fitting TRBD1. The CDR3 sequence is 14 residues long. Trimming at V came to 10 bases and at J to 5 bases, leaving 13 bases not matched to a gene. The germline V gene encodes CDR1 MNHEY and CDR2 SVGEGT.

The V gene is TRBV10-3, the J gene TRBJ2-7; 8 bases are a match to TRBD2. Unmatched junction bases numbered 6, after V lost 3 bases and J lost 8 bases. CDR3 length equals 13 residues. From germline, CDR1 is ENHRY and CDR2 SYGVKD. CDR3 coding DNA: TGTGCCATCAGTGACCCACCGGGGGGGAAGCAGTACTTC. It yields the protein CAISDPPGGKQYF.